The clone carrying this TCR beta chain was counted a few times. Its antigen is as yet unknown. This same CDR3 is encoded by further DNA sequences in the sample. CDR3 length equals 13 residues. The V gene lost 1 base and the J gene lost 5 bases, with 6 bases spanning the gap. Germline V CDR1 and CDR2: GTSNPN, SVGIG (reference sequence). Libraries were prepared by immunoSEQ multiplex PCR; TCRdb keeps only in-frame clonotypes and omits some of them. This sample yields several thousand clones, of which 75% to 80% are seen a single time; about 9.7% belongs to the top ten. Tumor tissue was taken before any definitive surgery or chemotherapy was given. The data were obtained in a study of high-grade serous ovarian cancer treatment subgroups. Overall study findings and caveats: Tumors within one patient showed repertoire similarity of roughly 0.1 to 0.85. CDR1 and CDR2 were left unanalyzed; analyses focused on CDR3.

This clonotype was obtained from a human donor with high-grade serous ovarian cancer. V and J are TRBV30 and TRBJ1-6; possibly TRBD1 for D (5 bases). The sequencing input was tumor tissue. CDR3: CAWSETDNSPLHF. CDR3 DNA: TGTGCCTGGAGTGAGACAGATAATTCACCCCTCCACTTT.